The rows below give T cell receptor beta chains drawn from one sample of a study of blood T cells in healthy people across ages. TCRdb used MiXCR to reprocess the 5' RACE reads, holding one entry per CDR3 protein. The sample shows under 750,000 distinct CDR3 sequences, roughly 48% of them seen only once. Sequencing used blood. The source of these receptors is an elderly man in good health. The conserved cysteine and the conserved F or W are not part of the CDR3 here.

J | V | CDR3
TRBJ1-1 | TRBV20-1 | SAPGRGSLNTEAF
TRBJ2-3 | TRBV9 | ASSRDSLTDTQY
TRBJ2-1 | TRBV20-1 | SARDSLAHEQF
TRBJ1-2 | TRBV4-3 | AGSQDRKGLYGYT
NA | TRBV2 | ASRPDRYEQY
TRBJ2-3 | TRBV21-1 | ASSKAANSTDTQY
TRBJ2-1 | TRBV20-1 | SARNRRAVDNEQF
TRBJ1-1 | TRBV4-3 | ASSRVNGPFEAF
TRBJ2-5 | TRBV7-2 | ASSPSVGGAGETQY
TRBJ2-5 | TRBV7-2 | ASTFFETQY
TRBJ1-5 | TRBV12-3/TRBV12-4 | ASWTGTARNQPQH
TRBJ1-5 | TRBV28 | AGGGISPQPQH
TRBJ2-3 | TRBV5-1 | ASSLEGLESTDTQY
TRBJ1-1 | TRBV29-1 | SVETNTEAF
TRBJ1-1 | TRBV3-1 | ASSQAQGAPAF
TRBJ2-2 | TRBV2 | ASRLLAGAVGELF
TRBJ2-5 | TRBV6-6 | ASSYSTGVVETQY